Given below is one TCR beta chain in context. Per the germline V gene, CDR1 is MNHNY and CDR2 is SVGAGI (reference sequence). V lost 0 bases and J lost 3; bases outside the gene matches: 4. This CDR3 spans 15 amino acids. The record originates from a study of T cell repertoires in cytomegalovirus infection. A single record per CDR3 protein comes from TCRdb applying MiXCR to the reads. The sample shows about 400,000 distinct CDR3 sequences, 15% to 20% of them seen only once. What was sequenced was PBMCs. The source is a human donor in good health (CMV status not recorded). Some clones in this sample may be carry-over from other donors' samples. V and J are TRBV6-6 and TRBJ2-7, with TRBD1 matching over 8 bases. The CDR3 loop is CASSYSMGQDYEQYF. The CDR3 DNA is TGTGCCAGCAGTTACTCGATGGGACAGGACTACGAGCAGTACTTC.